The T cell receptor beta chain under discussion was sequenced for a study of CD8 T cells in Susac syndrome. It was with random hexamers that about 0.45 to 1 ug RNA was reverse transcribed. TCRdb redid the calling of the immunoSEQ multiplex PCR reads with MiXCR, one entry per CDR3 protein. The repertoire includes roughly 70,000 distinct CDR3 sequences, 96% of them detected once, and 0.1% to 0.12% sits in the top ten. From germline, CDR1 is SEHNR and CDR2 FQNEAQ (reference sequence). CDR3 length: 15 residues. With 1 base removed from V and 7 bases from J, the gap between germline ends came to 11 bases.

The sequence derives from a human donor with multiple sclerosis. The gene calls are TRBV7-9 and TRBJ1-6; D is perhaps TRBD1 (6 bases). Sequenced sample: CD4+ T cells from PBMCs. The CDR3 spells CASSLDGQRNSPLHF. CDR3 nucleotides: TGTGCCAGCAGCTTAGACGGACAGAGAAATTCACCCCTCCACTTT.